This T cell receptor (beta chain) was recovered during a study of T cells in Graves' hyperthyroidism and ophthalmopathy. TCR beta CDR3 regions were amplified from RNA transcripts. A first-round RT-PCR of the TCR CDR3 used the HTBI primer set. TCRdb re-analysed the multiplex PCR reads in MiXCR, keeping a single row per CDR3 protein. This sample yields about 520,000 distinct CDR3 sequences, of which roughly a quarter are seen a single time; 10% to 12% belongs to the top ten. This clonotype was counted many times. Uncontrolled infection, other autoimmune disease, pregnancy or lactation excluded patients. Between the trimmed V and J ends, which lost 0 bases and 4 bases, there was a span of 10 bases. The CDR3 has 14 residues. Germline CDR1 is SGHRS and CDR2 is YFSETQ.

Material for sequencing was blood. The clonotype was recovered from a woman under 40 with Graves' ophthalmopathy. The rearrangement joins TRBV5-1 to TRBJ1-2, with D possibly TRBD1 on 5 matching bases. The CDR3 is CASSLAGTSYGYTF. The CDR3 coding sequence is TGCGCCAGCAGCTTGGCCGGGACCTCCTATGGCTACACCTTC. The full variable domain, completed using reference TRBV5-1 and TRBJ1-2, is KAGVTQTPRYLIKTRGQQVTLSCSPISGHRSVSWYQQTPGQGLQFLFEYFSETQRNKGNFPGRFSGRQFSNSRSEMNVSTLELGDSALYLCASSLAGTSYGYTFGSGTRLTVV.